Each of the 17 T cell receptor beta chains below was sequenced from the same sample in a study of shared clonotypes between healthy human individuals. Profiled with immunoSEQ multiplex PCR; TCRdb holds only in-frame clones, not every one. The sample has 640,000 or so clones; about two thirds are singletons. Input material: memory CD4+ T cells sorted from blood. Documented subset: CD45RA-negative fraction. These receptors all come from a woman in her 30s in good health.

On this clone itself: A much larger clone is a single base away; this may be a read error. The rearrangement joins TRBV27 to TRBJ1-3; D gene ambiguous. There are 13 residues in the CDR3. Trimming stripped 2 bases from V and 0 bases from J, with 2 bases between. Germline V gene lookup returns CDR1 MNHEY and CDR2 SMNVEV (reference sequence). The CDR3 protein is CASSLTSGNTIYF. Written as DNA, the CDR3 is TGTGCCAGCAGTTTAACCTCTGGAAACACCATATATTTT.

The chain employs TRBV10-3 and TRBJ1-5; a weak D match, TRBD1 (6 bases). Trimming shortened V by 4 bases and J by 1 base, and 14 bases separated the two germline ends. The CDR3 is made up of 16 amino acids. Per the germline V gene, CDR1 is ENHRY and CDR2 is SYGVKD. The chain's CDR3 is CAISAGLQGSNQPQHF. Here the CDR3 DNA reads TGTGCCATCAGTGCCGGCTTACAGGGCAGCAATCAGCCCCAGCATTTT.

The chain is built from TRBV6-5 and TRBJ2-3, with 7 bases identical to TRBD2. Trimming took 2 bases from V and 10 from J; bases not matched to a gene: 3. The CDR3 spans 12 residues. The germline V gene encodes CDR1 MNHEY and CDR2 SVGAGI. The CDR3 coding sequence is TGTGCCAGCAGTTACCGGGGGGTGGCGCAGTATTTT. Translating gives CASSYRGVAQYF.

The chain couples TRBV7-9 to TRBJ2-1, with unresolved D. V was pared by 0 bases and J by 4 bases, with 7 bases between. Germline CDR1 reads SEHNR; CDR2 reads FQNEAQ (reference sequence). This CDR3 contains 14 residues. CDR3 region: CASSLAIGYNEQFF. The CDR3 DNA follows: TGTGCCAGCAGCTTAGCGATTGGTTACAATGAGCAGTTCTTC.

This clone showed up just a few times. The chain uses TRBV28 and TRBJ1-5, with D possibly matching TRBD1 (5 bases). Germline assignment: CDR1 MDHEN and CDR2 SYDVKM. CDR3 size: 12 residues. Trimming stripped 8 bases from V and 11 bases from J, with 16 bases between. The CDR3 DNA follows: TGTGCCAGCTCTTCCGGGGGACGGGCCCAGCATTTT. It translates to CASSSGGRAQHF.

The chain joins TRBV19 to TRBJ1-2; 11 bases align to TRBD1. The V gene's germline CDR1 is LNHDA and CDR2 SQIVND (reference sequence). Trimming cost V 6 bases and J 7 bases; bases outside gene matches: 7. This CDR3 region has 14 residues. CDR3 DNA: TGTGCCAGTAGACTGGACAGGGGGCGTTTTGGCTACACCTTC. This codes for CASRLDRGRFGYTF. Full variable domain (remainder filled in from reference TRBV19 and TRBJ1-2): DGGITQSPKYLFRKEGQNVTLSCEQNLNHDAMYWYRQDPGQGLRLIYYSQIVNDFQKGDIAEGYSVSREKKESFPLTVTSAQKNPTAFYLCASRLDRGRFGYTFGSGTRLTVV.

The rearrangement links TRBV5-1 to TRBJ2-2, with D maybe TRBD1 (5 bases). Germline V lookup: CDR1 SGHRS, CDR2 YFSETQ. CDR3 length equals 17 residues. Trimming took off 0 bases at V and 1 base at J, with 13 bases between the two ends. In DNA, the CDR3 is TGCGCCAGCAGCTTGGCAGTCAGGGTTGGGAACACCGGGGAGCTGTTTTTT. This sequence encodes CASSLAVRVGNTGELFF.

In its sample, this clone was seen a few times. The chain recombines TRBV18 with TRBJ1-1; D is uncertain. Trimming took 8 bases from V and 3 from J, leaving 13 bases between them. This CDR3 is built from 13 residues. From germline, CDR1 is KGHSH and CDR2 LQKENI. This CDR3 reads CASIPTPDTEAFF. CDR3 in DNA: TGTGCCAGCATACCCACCCCCGACACTGAAGCTTTCTTT.

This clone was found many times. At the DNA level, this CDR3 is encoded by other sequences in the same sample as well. The CDR3 loop reads CASSLDVLSNQPQHF. The CDR3 bases are TGTGCCAGCAGCTTAGACGTTCTTAGCAATCAGCCCCAGCATTTT. The V and J genes are TRBV7-2 and TRBJ1-5; D is ambiguous. This CDR3 comprises 15 residues. Germline CDR1 is SGHTA and CDR2 is FQGNSA. V was clipped by 1 base and J by 0 bases, with 7 bases between them.

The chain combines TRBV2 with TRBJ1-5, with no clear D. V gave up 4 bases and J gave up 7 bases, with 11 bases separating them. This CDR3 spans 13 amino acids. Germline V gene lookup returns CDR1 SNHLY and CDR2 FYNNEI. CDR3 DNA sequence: TGTGCCAGCAGTGGGTTAGTCGCGCAGCCCCAGCATTTT. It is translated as CASSGLVAQPQHF.

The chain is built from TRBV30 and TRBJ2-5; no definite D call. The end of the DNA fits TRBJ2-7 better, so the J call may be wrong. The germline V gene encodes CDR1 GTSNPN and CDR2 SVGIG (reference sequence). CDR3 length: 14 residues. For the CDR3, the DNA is TGTGCCTGGAGTGTAGGCGGAGCCAACTACGAGCAGTACTTC. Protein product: CAWSVGGANYEQYF.

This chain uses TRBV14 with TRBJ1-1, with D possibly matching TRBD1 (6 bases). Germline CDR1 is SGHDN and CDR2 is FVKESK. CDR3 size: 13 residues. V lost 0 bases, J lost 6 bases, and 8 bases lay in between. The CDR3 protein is CASSQDKGAEAFF. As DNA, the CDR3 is TGTGCCAGCAGCCAAGATAAGGGGGCTGAAGCTTTCTTT. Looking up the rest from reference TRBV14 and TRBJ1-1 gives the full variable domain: EAGVTQFPSHSVIEKGQTVTLRCDPISGHDNLYWYRRVMGKEIKFLLHFVKESKQDESGMPNNRFLAERTGGTYSTLKVQPAELEDSGVYFCASSQDKGAEAFFGQGTRLTVV.

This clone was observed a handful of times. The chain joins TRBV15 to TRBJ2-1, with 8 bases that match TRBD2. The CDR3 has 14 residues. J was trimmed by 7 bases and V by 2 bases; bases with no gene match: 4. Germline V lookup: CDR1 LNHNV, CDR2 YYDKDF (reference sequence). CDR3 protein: CATSRMAGGNEQFF. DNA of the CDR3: TGTGCCACCAGCAGAATGGCGGGAGGAAATGAGCAGTTCTTC.

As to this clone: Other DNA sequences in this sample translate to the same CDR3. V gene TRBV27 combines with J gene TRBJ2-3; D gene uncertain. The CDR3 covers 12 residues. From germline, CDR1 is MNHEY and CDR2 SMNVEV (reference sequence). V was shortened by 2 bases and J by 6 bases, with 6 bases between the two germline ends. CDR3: CASSLSGDTQYF. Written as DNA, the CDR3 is TGTGCCAGCAGTTTAAGTGGGGATACGCAGTATTTT.

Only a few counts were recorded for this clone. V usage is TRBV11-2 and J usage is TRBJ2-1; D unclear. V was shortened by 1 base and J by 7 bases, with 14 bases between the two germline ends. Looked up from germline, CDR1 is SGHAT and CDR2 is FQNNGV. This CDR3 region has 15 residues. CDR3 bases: TGTGCCAGCAGCTTAGTGGGCTCCCGGACGAATGAGCAGTTCTTC. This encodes CASSLVGSRTNEQFF.

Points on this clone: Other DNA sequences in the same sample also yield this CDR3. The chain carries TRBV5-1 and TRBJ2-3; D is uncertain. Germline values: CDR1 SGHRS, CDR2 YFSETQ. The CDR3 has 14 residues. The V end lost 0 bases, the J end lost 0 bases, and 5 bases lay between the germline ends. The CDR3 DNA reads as TGCGCCAGCAGCTTGGATCGGAGCACAGATACGCAGTATTTT. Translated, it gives CASSLDRSTDTQYF.

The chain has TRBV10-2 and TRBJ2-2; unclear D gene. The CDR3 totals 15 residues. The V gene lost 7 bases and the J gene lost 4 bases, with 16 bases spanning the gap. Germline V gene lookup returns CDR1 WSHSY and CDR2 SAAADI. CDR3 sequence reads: CASTYQAPGTGELFF. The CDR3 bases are TGCGCCAGCACCTACCAGGCCCCTGGCACCGGGGAGCTGTTTTTT.